The rows below give T cell receptor beta chains drawn from one sample of a study of CD8+ T cells in alopecia areata. The assay was immunoSEQ multiplex PCR, and TCRdb's table has in-frame clones only and misses some. The sample contains around 36,000 clones, under 65% of which appear only once. Sample: CD4+ Tregs sorted from blood. Receptors were obtained from a human donor with alopecia areata. Both conserved end residues are part of each CDR3. A D gene is named only where the DNA matches it firmly. Where a row states a size, it is once, few, many or the class of an expanded clone; other rows omit it.

v_gene	j_gene	abundance	d_gene	CDR3aa	CDR3nt
TRBV28	TRBJ1-1	-	TRBD1	CASRNRGNEGNTEAFF	TGTGCCAGCAGAAACAGGGGGAACGAGGGGAACACTGAAGCTTTCTTT
TRBV7-2	TRBJ1-1	few	-	CASSLTGTPNTEAFF	TGTGCCAGCAGCTTAACCGGGACACCTAACACTGAAGCTTTCTTT
TRBV2	TRBJ2-4	few	-	CASSEAYIQYF	TGTGCCAGCAGTGAAGCGTACATTCAGTACTTC
TRBV9	TRBJ1-5	once	-	CASSVGPANQPQHF	TGTGCCAGCAGCGTGGGACCAGCTAACCAGCCCCAGCATTTT
TRBV19	TRBJ2-3	-	TRBD2	CASSIRAGGPDTQYF	TGTGCCAGTAGTATACGGGCGGGAGGCCCAGATACGCAGTATTTT
TRBV5-1	TRBJ2-7	-	-	CASRKDSTYEQYF	TGCGCCAGCAGAAAGGACAGCACCTACGAGCAGTACTTC
TRBV15	TRBJ2-7	once	-	CATSRPGDSYEQYF	TGTGCCACCAGCCGCCCGGGGGATTCCTACGAGCAGTACTTC
TRBV18	TRBJ2-5	-	-	CASSPPSIGTLSTQYF	TGTGCCAGCTCACCACCTTCGATCGGGACCCTGTCGACCCAGTACTTC
TRBV6-6	TRBJ1-5	few	-	CASRLGESQPQHF	TGTGCCAGCAGACTCGGGGAATCCCAGCCCCAGCATTTT
TRBV18	TRBJ2-5	-	TRBD2	CASSPTSSLAGDETQYF	TGTGCCAGCTCACCAACTAGTTCGCTAGCGGGAGATGAGACCCAGTACTTC
TRBV7-6	TRBJ2-2	once	-	CASSPTVAGATNTGELFF	TGTGCCAGCAGCCCCACGGTCGCGGGGGCAACTAACACCGGGGAGCTGTTTTTT
TRBV7-3	TRBJ2-5	-	-	CASSLGPVGGTQYF	TGTGCCAGCAGCTTAGGACCGGTTGGGGGGACCCAGTACTTC
TRBV9	TRBJ2-1	-	-	CASSVDGSREQFF	TGTGCCAGCAGCGTAGATGGGTCTCGTGAGCAGTTCTTC
TRBV29-1	TRBJ1-1	-	-	CSGRRGEGTEAFF	TGCAGCGGCCGCAGGGGCGAAGGCACTGAAGCTTTCTTT
TRBV7-3	TRBJ2-5	-	TRBD2	CASSLGWTSGDQETQYF	TGTGCCAGCAGCTTAGGGTGGACTAGCGGGGATCAAGAGACCCAGTACTTC
TRBV7-2	TRBJ1-2	-	-	CASSQGTKDGYTF	TGTGCCAGCAGCCAAGGTACCAAGGATGGCTACACCTTC
TRBV7-2	TRBJ2-1	few	-	CASSFPRPTYNEQFF	TGTGCCAGCAGCTTTCCCCGGCCCACCTACAATGAGCAGTTCTTC
TRBV5-1	TRBJ2-7	-	-	CASSLVGATRTYEQYF	TGCGCCAGCAGCTTGGTAGGGGCCACCCGGACCTACGAGCAGTACTTC
TRBV15	TRBJ2-7	-	-	CATSFSRTYEQYF	TGTGCCACCAGCTTTAGTAGAACCTACGAGCAGTACTTC
TRBV19	TRBJ2-1	-	-	CASSSFAGSSYNEQFF	TGTGCCAGTAGTTCCTTCGCAGGGAGCTCCTACAATGAGCAGTTCTTC
TRBV5-1	TRBJ1-2	-	-	CASRENRDGYTF	TGCGCCAGCAGGGAGAACAGGGATGGCTACACCTTC
TRBV29-1	TRBJ2-2	-	-	CSVGRGGNTGELFF	TGCAGCGTTGGGAGAGGGGGGAACACCGGGGAGCTGTTTTTT
TRBV7-2	TRBJ1-1	few	-	CASSFRGNTEAFF	TGTGCCAGCAGCTTCCGGGGGAACACTGAAGCTTTCTTT
TRBV6-6	TRBJ1-5	-	TRBD1	CASRSGTGAQPQHF	TGTGCCAGCAGGTCCGGGACAGGGGCTCAGCCCCAGCATTTT
TRBV6-4	TRBJ2-1	few	TRBD2	CASSSGTNYNEQFF	TGTGCCAGCAGCTCCGGGACTAATTACAATGAGCAGTTCTTC
TRBV6-5	TRBJ1-5	once	-	CASNVQGLHIMAQHF	TGTGCCAGCAACGTTCAGGGACTGCATATCATGGCCCAGCATTTT
TRBV28	TRBJ2-7	few	-	CASSLKGGYSYEQYF	TGTGCCAGCAGTTTAAAAGGGGGTTACTCCTACGAGCAGTACTTC
TRBV18	TRBJ2-3	-	TRBD2	CASSLSSGRTDTQYF	TGTGCCAGCTCACTCTCTAGCGGGAGGACAGATACGCAGTATTTT
TRBV6-6	TRBJ2-7	few	-	CASSQRYEQYF	TGTGCCAGCAGCCAGCGGTACGAGCAGTACTTC
TRBV7-3	TRBJ1-6	once	-	CASSLNAAYNSPLHF	TGTGCCAGCAGCTTAAATGCAGCGTATAATTCACCCCTCCACTTT
TRBV28	TRBJ2-7	-	-	CASNPPGGSYEQYF	TGTGCCAGCAACCCGCCTGGGGGCTCCTACGAGCAGTACTTC
TRBV2	TRBJ2-5	few	-	CASRPDRLAETQYF	TGTGCCAGCAGGCCCGACAGGTTGGCGGAGACCCAGTACTTC
TRBV19	TRBJ1-1	few	-	CASSPSRRTEAFF	TGTGCCAGTAGTCCCAGCCGGAGGACTGAAGCTTTCTTT
TRBV29-1	TRBJ2-7	-	TRBD1	CSVRDRGHFYEQYF	TGCAGCGTTAGGGACAGGGGGCACTTTTACGAGCAGTACTTC
TRBV30	TRBJ2-5	few	-	CAWSVHFQETQYF	TGTGCCTGGAGTGTACACTTTCAAGAGACCCAGTACTTC
TRBV23-1	TRBJ2-5	few	-	CASSQSCGFSETQYF	TGCGCCAGCAGTCAATCATGCGGGTTTAGTGAGACCCAGTACTTC
TRBV4-3	TRBJ2-5	-	TRBD1	CASSPDRGLLQTQYF	TGCGCCAGCAGCCCAGACAGGGGGCTACTACAGACCCAGTACTTC
TRBV19	TRBJ2-7	-	TRBD1	CASSLPGQGFNEQYF	TGTGCCAGTAGTCTTCCGGGACAGGGCTTCAACGAGCAGTACTTC
TRBV5-1	TRBJ2-7	-	-	CASSLGSAYEQYF	TGCGCCAGCAGCTTGGGCAGTGCCTACGAGCAGTACTTC
TRBV28	TRBJ1-6	-	-	CASSRGNSPLHF	TGTGCCAGCAGCAGAGGTAATTCACCCCTCCACTTT
TRBV7-8	TRBJ1-1	-	-	CASSRGTEAFF	TGTGCCAGCAGCCGAGGCACTGAAGCTTTCTTT
TRBV7-2	TRBJ2-1	-	TRBD2	CASTSGRAGEQFF	TGTGCCTCGACTAGCGGGAGGGCCGGGGAGCAGTTCTTC